The 24 T cell receptor beta chains given below trace back to one sample, sequenced in a study of blood T cells in healthy people across ages (dated by TCRdb to the mid-2010s). Library method: 5' RACE. Sequencing was carried out with an Illumina HiSeq 2500. A second PCR of roughly 6 to 11 cycles was performed with a sample-barcoded 5' primer and a J-beta primer mix. The public reads were reanalyzed by TCRdb: fastp trimming at Q25, MiXCR alignment, in-frame beta chains only. When rows share a CDR3 protein, they turn into one entry using the most common DNA and genes. Present in this sample are around 1,000,000 distinct CDR3 sequences, around two fifths of which were seen just once. The ten largest clones take up around 13% of the sample. The sample was blood. The receptor set was obtained from a man aged 18 to 30 in good health.

The table lists this clonotype with a few counts. The rearrangement uses TRBV18 and TRBJ1-2, with a possible D match to TRBD1 (5 bases). The CDR3 is made up of 13 amino acids. Trimming took 2 bases from V and 7 from J, leaving 11 bases between them. Germline V gene data show CDR1 as KGHSH and CDR2 as LQKENI. The CDR3 sequence: CASSPEGIGGYTF. Written as DNA, the CDR3 is TGTGCCAGCTCACCAGAGGGGATCGGTGGCTACACCTTC.

The chain recombines TRBV20-1 with TRBJ2-1, with 7 bases fitting TRBD1. The trim removed 0 bases at V and 2 bases at J, leaving 4 bases unmatched. The CDR3 runs to 15 residues. Germline lookup yields CDR1 DFQATT and CDR2 SNEGSKA (reference sequence). DNA of the CDR3: TGCAGTGCTAGAGAAAGGCAGGGGGCCTACAATGAGCAGTTCTTC. It codes for CSARERQGAYNEQFF.

In its sample, this clonotype was seen a few times. V gene TRBV20-1 combines with J gene TRBJ2-3; maybe TRBD1 (5 bases). CDR3 length: 14 amino acids. The V gene's germline CDR1 is DFQATT and CDR2 SNEGSKA (reference sequence). V shed 2 bases and J shed 0 bases, with 9 bases lying between them. DNA for the CDR3: TGCAGTGCTAGAAGGGGAATAAGCACAGATACGCAGTATTTT. As protein: CSARRGISTDTQYF.

This clonotype has a handful of counts. The rearrangement joins TRBV12-3 or TRBV12-4 to TRBJ2-2; D is perhaps TRBD1 (5 bases). This CDR3 has 14 amino acids. CDR3 sequence: CATTPGQITGELFF. The CDR3, as DNA: TGTGCGACAACCCCAGGGCAGATAACCGGGGAGCTGTTTTTT.

This clonotype occurred a few times. The rearrangement links TRBV4-2 to TRBJ2-7; D is unclear. This CDR3 has 15 residues. CDR1 and CDR2 from the germline V gene are LGHNA and YNFKEQ. Trimming took 0 bases from V and 7 from J, leaving 16 bases between them. In DNA, the CDR3 is TGTGCCAGCAGCCAAGAAAGGTCCCTTTGGGATGAGCAGTACTTC. It is translated as CASSQERSLWDEQYF.

The CDR3 sequence is CASGRRNWDRAEKLFF. The CDR3 DNA follows: TGTGCCAGCGGACGACGCAATTGGGACAGGGCTGAAAAACTGTTTTTT. The chain recombines TRBV27 with TRBJ1-4; 9 nucleotides line up with TRBD1. Germline V CDR1 and CDR2: MNHEY, SMNVEV (reference sequence). Trimming took 8 bases from V and 7 from J; bases not matched to a gene: 14. CDR3 length equals 16 residues.

The chain links TRBV6-5 to TRBJ2-1, with unresolved D. CDR1 and CDR2 (germline): MNHEY, SVGAGI. V was trimmed by 0 bases and J by 1 base, leaving 10 bases between them. The CDR3 extends over 16 amino acids. The CDR3 sequence: CASSYSWVKSYNEQFF. The CDR3 nucleotides read TGTGCCAGCAGTTACTCTTGGGTGAAATCCTACAATGAGCAGTTCTTC.

About this clonotype itself: One end of the junction varies from germline; a read error may be responsible. This chain uses TRBV12-3 or TRBV12-4 with TRBJ2-7; D unclear. The CDR3 covers 13 residues. This CDR3 is CANSASRAGSQYF. CDR3 sequence (DNA): TGTGCCAACAGTGCCAGTAGGGCCGGGTCCCAGTACTTC.

The chain combines TRBV4-1 with TRBJ1-5; D might be TRBD1 (6 bases). In germline, CDR1 is MGHRA, CDR2 YSYEKL. This CDR3 is built from 16 residues. Between the trimmed V and J ends, which lost 1 base and 1 base, there was a span of 11 bases. The DNA of the CDR3 is TGCGCCAGCAGCCAAGTCGGGGGCTTAAGCAATCAGCCCCAGCATTTT. Its translation: CASSQVGGLSNQPQHF.

The chain links TRBV9 to TRBJ1-1; the D gene is possibly TRBD1 (6 bases). This CDR3 comprises 15 residues. V lost 4 bases and J lost 1, with 14 bases in between. Germline V gene sequence: CDR1 SGDLS, CDR2 YYNGEE. CDR3 in amino acids: CASSLRGAENTEAFF. CDR3 DNA: TGTGCCAGCAGCCTAAGGGGGGCCGAGAACACTGAAGCTTTCTTT.

The gene calls are TRBV5-1 and TRBJ1-1, with D unresolved. The CDR3 consists of 15 residues. Germline V gene data show CDR1 as SGHRS and CDR2 as YFSETQ. Between the trimmed V and J ends, which lost 0 bases and 1 base, there was a span of 10 bases. DNA of the CDR3: TGCGCCAGCAGCTTGGCCCTGGTGGGGAACACTGAAGCTTTCTTT. It specifies CASSLALVGNTEAFF.

In its sample, this clonotype was seen a few times. J is TRBJ1-2 and V is TRBV29-1; the D is unclear. The CDR3 runs to 13 residues. V gave up 5 bases and J gave up 2 bases, with 12 bases separating them. Germline lookup yields CDR1 SQVTM and CDR2 ANQGSEA. The CDR3 nucleotides read TGCAGCGTTTCTAAGCGGTTGAACTATGGCTACACCTTC. Translating gives CSVSKRLNYGYTF.

This clonotype was detected once. The rearrangement links TRBV10-3 to TRBJ1-3; unclear D gene. CDR1 ENHRY and CDR2 SYGVKD come from the germline V gene. This CDR3 contains 13 residues. Trimming removed 0 bases at V and 9 bases at J, with 9 bases between. In nucleotides, the CDR3 is TGTGCCATCAGTGAGTCGCCCCAGCCCACCATATATTTT. Amino acid sequence: CAISESPQPTIYF.

This clonotype has just a few counts. The chain combines TRBV4-3 with TRBJ2-3, with 9 bases lining up with TRBD2. CDR1 is LGHNA, CDR2 YSLEER, per germline. The CDR3 extends over 16 amino acids. V dropped 1 base and J dropped 3; count of bases not matched to a gene: 5. The CDR3 bases are TGCGCCAGCAGCCAAGCGGCGCTAGCGGGGACAGATACGCAGTATTTT. This sequence encodes CASSQAALAGTDTQYF.

The V gene is TRBV11-1, the J gene TRBJ2-3; D is possibly TRBD1 (5 bases). Germline CDR1 and CDR2: SGHAT and FQDESV (reference sequence). This CDR3 region has 14 residues. The V and J ends lost 3 bases and 3 bases respectively, with 10 bases between them. As DNA, the CDR3 is TGTGCCAGCAGCTTTTATAAGGGGACAGATACGCAGTATTTT. Its protein product is CASSFYKGTDTQYF.

This clonotype was detected a few times. The chain combines TRBV6-5 with TRBJ1-6; 8 nucleotides agree with TRBD1. V gave up 2 bases and J gave up 0 bases; unmatched junction bases: 6. The CDR3 loop spans 18 amino acids. CDR1 MNHEY and CDR2 SVGAGI come from the germline V gene. The CDR3 DNA sequence: TGTGCCAGCAGTTACGACAGGGGCTCGAGCTCCTATAATTCACCCCTCCACTTT. This gives the protein CASSYDRGSSSYNSPLHF.

V gene TRBV10-3 combines with J gene TRBJ2-5; unclear D gene. The J call may be wrong; the DNA end is better matched by TRBJ2-7. The CDR3 spans 13 residues. CDR1 is ENHRY and CDR2 is SYGVKD in the germline V gene. The CDR3 protein is CAISVDARYEQYF. In DNA, the CDR3 is TGTGCCATCAGTGTAGACGCAAGGTACGAGCAGTACTTC.

This chain uses TRBV4-3 with TRBJ2-1; D gene ambiguous. The CDR3 runs 16 residues. The germline V gene has CDR1 LGHNA and CDR2 YSLEER. V lost 0 bases and J lost 4, with 13 bases in between. The CDR3 sequence is CASSQDPGINYNEQFF. In DNA, the CDR3 is TGCGCCAGCAGCCAAGATCCTGGAATCAATTACAATGAGCAGTTCTTC.

The rearrangement links TRBV20-1 to TRBJ2-5, with D hard to call. This CDR3 is built from 10 residues. Trimming left V 3 bases short and J 13 bases short, with 12 bases between. Germline V gene lookup returns CDR1 DFQATT and CDR2 SNEGSKA (reference sequence). The CDR3 region has the DNA TGCAGTGCTAGTGCCGAGACGGGGTACTTC. It yields the protein CSASAETGYF.

The chain employs TRBV9 and TRBJ1-4; D might be TRBD1 (6 bases). The CDR3 loop spans 14 amino acids. Trimming pared 3 bases from V and 8 bases from J, leaving 14 bases between. Germline V CDR1 and CDR2: SGDLS, YYNGEE. CDR3 sequence (DNA): TGTGCCAGCAGCGACCAGGACGGACAGGAAAAACTGTTTTTT. Encoded protein: CASSDQDGQEKLFF. The whole variable domain, filled in from reference TRBV9 and TRBJ1-4, reads DSGVTQTPKHLITATGQRVTLRCSPRSGDLSVYWYQQSLDQGLQFLIQYYNGEERAKGNILERFSAQQFPDLHSELNLSSLELGDSALYFCASSDQDGQEKLFFGSGTQLSVL.

The gene calls are TRBV27 and TRBJ1-4; no clear D gene. This CDR3 region has 14 residues. Germline CDR1 and CDR2: MNHEY and SMNVEV (reference sequence). The V and J ends lost 6 bases and 3 bases respectively, with 11 bases between them. CDR3 loop: CASSPGAPNEKLFF. The CDR3 region has the DNA TGTGCCAGCAGCCCCGGAGCCCCTAATGAAAAACTGTTTTTT.

This clonotype was observed many times. The chain couples TRBV20-1 to TRBJ2-3; the match to TRBD2 covers 7 bases. This CDR3 is 14 amino acids long. J gave up 0 bases and V 6 bases, and 6 bases lay outside the gene matches. Germline assignment: CDR1 DFQATT and CDR2 SNEGSKA (reference sequence). For the CDR3, the DNA is TGCAGTGCGATAGCGGGCCCTAGCACAGATACGCAGTATTTT. Translated, it gives CSAIAGPSTDTQYF.

The rearrangement uses TRBV5-5 and TRBJ1-5; D might be TRBD1 (6 bases). This CDR3 comprises 17 residues. V gave up 4 bases and J gave up 5 bases, with 22 bases separating them. From germline, CDR1 is SGHKS and CDR2 YYEKEE (reference sequence). The CDR3, as DNA: TGTGCCAGCAGCCGGGACATAACAAAGGCAAGGTATCAGCCCCAGCATTTT. It is translated as CASSRDITKARYQPQHF. The variable domain in full, with the rest retrieved from reference TRBV5-5 and TRBJ1-5, is DAGVTQSPTHLIKTRGQQVTLRCSPISGHKSVSWYQQVLGQGPQFIFQYYEKEERGRGNFPDRFSARQFPNYSSELNVNALLLGDSALYLCASSRDITKARYQPQHFGDGTRLSIL.

The J gene is TRBJ1-1, the V gene TRBV20-1; D ambiguous. The CDR3 runs 13 residues. Germline assignment: CDR1 DFQATT and CDR2 SNEGSKA (reference sequence). V lost 3 bases, J lost 0 bases, and 8 bases lay in between. This CDR3 is CSASDPMNTEAFF. The CDR3 DNA is TGCAGTGCTAGTGACCCTATGAACACTGAAGCTTTCTTT.